Described below is a single T cell receptor (beta chain) sequence and its context. The authors' processing: Reference gene primer amplification in the assay estimated nucleated cell counts. Data came from immunoSEQ multiplex PCR; TCRdb stores just in-frame clones and leaves some out. For V, J and clone size, that table is used; D and trimming come from the DNA. The profile shows tens of thousands of clones, more than 80% of them singletons. The data were obtained in a study of blood T cell repertoires in COVID-19. The wider study: Acute and convalescent COVID-19 specimens originated in the United States, Italy and Spain.

Germline assignment: CDR1 KGHSH and CDR2 LQKENI. The CDR3 is 13 residues long. Trimming took off 3 bases at V and 3 bases at J, with 9 bases between the two ends. The clonotype comes from a human donor in a cohort sampled during active COVID-19. The chain combines TRBV18 with TRBJ2-7; D call uncertain. Material: peripheral blood. The CDR3 loop reads CASSPWAGYEQYF. The DNA for the CDR3 is TGTGCCAGCTCACCCTGGGCAGGCTACGAGCAGTACTTC. Full variable domain (rest looked up from reference TRBV18 and TRBJ2-7): NAGVMQNPRHLVRRRGQEARLRCSPMKGHSHVYWYRQLPEEGLKFMVYLQKENIIDESGMPKERFSAEFPKEGPSILRIQQVVRGDSAAYFCASSPWAGYEQYFGPGTRLTVT.